A single sample gave rise to the 30 T cell receptor beta chains below, sequenced in a study of CD8+ T cells in alopecia areata. Extraction and reverse transcription of RNA yielded cDNA as the sequencing template. TCRdb's copy holds only in-frame clones and misses some; the assay was immunoSEQ multiplex PCR. The profile shows around 140,000 clones, about half of them singletons. Material: CD4+ T cells sorted from blood, obtained at week 0. The receptors were sampled from a human donor with alopecia areata.

This clone was observed a handful of times. The J gene is TRBJ2-7, the V gene TRBV29-1; D is perhaps TRBD1 or TRBD2 (5 bases each). The germline V gene has CDR1 SQVTM and CDR2 ANQGSEA. The length of the CDR3 is 14 residues. The V and J ends lost 6 bases and 4 bases respectively, with 19 bases between them. CDR3 DNA sequence: TGCAGCGTCTCTGGTGGGACGGACCAATACGAGCAGTACTTC. Encoded protein: CSVSGGTDQYEQYF.

The rearrangement joins TRBV4-1 to TRBJ2-1; the D gene is possibly TRBD1 (6 bases). The ends were cut back, 5 bases at V and 2 bases at J, with 22 bases in the middle. Germline CDR1 and CDR2: MGHRA and YSYEKL. The CDR3 sequence is 18 residues long. In DNA, the CDR3 is TGCGCCAGCAGCTTGCTACTCCGGGACACCGGGCCCTACAATGAGCAGTTCTTC. Its protein product is CASSLLLRDTGPYNEQFF.

The CDR3 DNA is TGCAGCGTTGCTAGGGGGTCAAATGAAAAACTGTTTTTT. Residues: CSVARGSNEKLFF. The chain carries TRBV29-1 and TRBJ1-4, with a possible D match to TRBD1 (6 bases). Germline lookup yields CDR1 SQVTM and CDR2 ANQGSEA. Trimming removed 4 bases at V and 5 bases at J, with 11 bases between. The CDR3 is 13 amino acids.

CDR3 nucleotides: TGTGCCAGCAGGTGGCGGATCACAGATACGCAGTATTTT. Its translation: CASRWRITDTQYF. This chain connects TRBV7-3 to TRBJ2-3; D gene unclear. The CDR3 length is 13 residues. CDR1 and CDR2 (germline): SGHTA, FQGTGA. The V and J ends lost 6 bases and 2 bases respectively, with 9 bases between them.

Remarks on this clone: The same CDR3 can be traced to other DNA sequences in this sample. The CDR3 protein is CSVVWGNQPQHF. CDR3 coding DNA: TGCAGCGTTGTCTGGGGCAATCAGCCCCAGCATTTT. The gene calls are TRBV29-1 and TRBJ1-5, with D unclear. The germline V and J ends were trimmed by 4 bases and 2 bases, with 6 bases remaining between them. There are 12 residues in the CDR3. The germline V gene has CDR1 SQVTM and CDR2 ANQGSEA.

The chain has TRBV6-1 and TRBJ1-1; D uncertain. There are 12 residues in the CDR3. The germline V and J ends were trimmed by 2 bases and 9 bases, with 10 bases remaining between them. Germline values: CDR1 MNHNS, CDR2 SASEGT. CDR3 loop: CASSESVGKAFF. The CDR3 DNA is TGTGCCAGCAGTGAATCCGTCGGAAAAGCTTTCTTT.

This clone was seen only a few times. Here the CDR3 DNA reads TGTGCCAGCACGGTAGGGGGACGCGGGGTTACCGCTGAAGCTTTCTTT. It specifies CASTVGGRGVTAEAFF. The chain carries TRBV4-2 and TRBJ1-1; D is perhaps TRBD1 (6 bases). V dropped 7 bases and J dropped 6 bases, with 24 bases sitting between them. CDR3 size: 16 residues. The germline V gene encodes CDR1 LGHNA and CDR2 YNFKEQ.

This clone was picked up a small number of times. The V and J genes are TRBV29-1 and TRBJ1-2; D gene ambiguous. The CDR3 spans 12 residues. CDR1 is SQVTM, CDR2 ANQGSEA, per germline. Trimming removed 4 bases at V and 3 bases at J, with 9 bases between. CDR3 protein: CSVAVQDYGYTF. In DNA form, the CDR3 reads TGCAGCGTTGCAGTCCAGGACTATGGCTACACCTTC.

The chain links TRBV5-1 to TRBJ2-3; 12 bases are a match to TRBD2. This CDR3 region has 18 residues. CDR1 and CDR2 from the germline V gene are SGHRS and YFSETQ. The V gene end was trimmed by 4 bases and the J gene end by 4 bases; junction bases not matched to a gene: 13. For the CDR3, the DNA is TGCGCCAGCAGCAATCCGGGACTAGCGGGTCCGAGGGCAGATACGCAGTATTTT. This encodes CASSNPGLAGPRADTQYF. The full variable domain, in which reference TRBV5-1 and TRBJ2-3 provide the parts outside the CDR3, is KAGVTQTPRYLIKTRGQQVTLSCSPISGHRSVSWYQQTPGQGLQFLFEYFSETQRNKGNFPGRFSGRQFSNSRSEMNVSTLELGDSALYLCASSNPGLAGPRADTQYFGPGTRLTVL.

The rearrangement uses TRBV15 and TRBJ1-2, with D possibly TRBD1 on 6 matching bases. Trimming pared 5 bases from V and 4 bases from J, leaving 14 bases between. The CDR3 is 14 residues long. Germline V gene data show CDR1 as LNHNV and CDR2 as YYDKDF (reference sequence). Written as DNA, the CDR3 is TGTGCCACCAGCCTCCGGACAGTCCCCTATGGCTACACCTTC. Amino acid sequence: CATSLRTVPYGYTF.

The chain is built from TRBV29-1 and TRBJ2-7, with TRBD1 matching over 9 bases. V trimming: 3 bases; J trimming: 3 bases; junction bases outside the gene matches: 3. Germline V gene sequence: CDR1 SQVTM, CDR2 ANQGSEA. This CDR3 region has 13 residues. The CDR3 DNA sequence: TGCAGCGTTGATAAGGGACAGGGCTACGAGCAGTACTTC. Translating gives CSVDKGQGYEQYF.

This clone was seen a handful of times. CDR3 sequence reads: CASSPPGKNHPYEQYF. The CDR3, as DNA: TGCGCCAGCAGCCCGCCCGGGAAAAATCACCCCTACGAGCAGTACTTC. This chain uses TRBV5-1 with TRBJ2-7, with a weak D call TRBD2 (5 bases). Trimming took off 4 bases at V and 2 bases at J, with 19 bases between the two ends. This CDR3 comprises 16 residues. CDR1 and CDR2 (germline): SGHRS, YFSETQ. Variable domain in full (rest from reference TRBV5-1 and TRBJ2-7): KAGVTQTPRYLIKTRGQQVTLSCSPISGHRSVSWYQQTPGQGLQFLFEYFSETQRNKGNFPGRFSGRQFSNSRSEMNVSTLELGDSALYLCASSPPGKNHPYEQYFGPGTRLTVT.

The rearrangement links TRBV2 to TRBJ2-7; no clear D. Trimming removed 4 bases at V and 5 bases at J, with 9 bases between. The CDR3 contains 12 residues. Germline V gene lookup returns CDR1 SNHLY and CDR2 FYNNEI. In DNA form, the CDR3 reads TGTGCCAGCAGTGTACTCTCGGACGAGCAGTACTTC. This codes for CASSVLSDEQYF.

The gene calls are TRBV5-6 and TRBJ2-4; maybe TRBD2 (5 bases). V was cut by 3 bases and J by 0 bases, with 16 bases left in between. The CDR3 contains 17 residues. Germline assignment: CDR1 SGHDT and CDR2 YYEEEE. Here the CDR3 reads CASSSTRTGLAKNIQYF. The CDR3 bases are TGTGCCAGCAGCTCGACCAGGACTGGACTAGCCAAAAACATTCAGTACTTC. The complete variable domain, with remaining parts taken from reference TRBV5-6 and TRBJ2-4, reads DAGVTQSPTHLIKTRGQQVTLRCSPKSGHDTVSWYQQALGQGPQFIFQYYEEEERQRGNFPDRFSGHQFPNYSSELNVNALLLGDSALYLCASSSTRTGLAKNIQYFGAGTRLSVL.

This clone was counted between two and nine times. The same CDR3 is also encoded by other DNA sequences in this sample. The chain has TRBV5-1 and TRBJ2-7; 8 bases align to TRBD1. There are 14 residues in the CDR3. V was clipped by 4 bases and J by 0 bases; unmatched bases: 3. CDR1 is SGHRS, CDR2 YFSETQ, per germline. CDR3 DNA: TGCGCCAGCAGCCGAACAGGGGGCTCCTACGAGCAGTACTTC. Residues: CASSRTGGSYEQYF.

This clone was detected a few times. This chain uses TRBV4-2 with TRBJ1-2; 7 nucleotides align to TRBD1. The CDR3 has 13 residues. Germline V gene sequence: CDR1 LGHNA, CDR2 YNFKEQ. After removal of 4 bases from V and 8 bases from J, the junction contained 7 bases not matched to a gene. The CDR3 reads CASSRTGEGGYTF. The CDR3 nucleotides read TGTGCCAGCAGCCGTACAGGGGAAGGAGGCTACACCTTC.

J is TRBJ1-2 and V is TRBV6-5; tentatively, D is TRBD1 (6 bases). Per the germline V gene, CDR1 is MNHEY and CDR2 is SVGAGI. This CDR3 has 13 amino acids. Trimming cost V 6 bases and J 11 bases, with 19 bases left between them. The CDR3 bases are TGTGCCAGCAGACCTGACAGGATGCGGAGGTACACCTTC. It translates to CASRPDRMRRYTF.

This clone came up a few times. The V and J genes are TRBV29-1 and TRBJ1-1, with unresolved D. This CDR3 spans 13 amino acids. Germline CDR1 is SQVTM and CDR2 is ANQGSEA. V shed 1 base and J shed 1 base, with 7 bases lying between them. CDR3 sequence: CSVEVGANTEAFF. The CDR3 DNA reads TGCAGCGTTGAAGTGGGTGCGAACACTGAAGCTTTCTTT. Looking up the rest from reference TRBV29-1 and TRBJ1-1 gives the full variable domain: SAVISQKPSRDICQRGTSLTIQCQVDSQVTMMFWYRQQPGQSLTLIATANQGSEATYESGFVIDKFPISRPNLTFSTLTVSNMSPEDSSIYLCSVEVGANTEAFFGQGTRLTVV.

This clone was found a few times. J is TRBJ1-2 and V is TRBV7-2, with a possible D match to TRBD1 (6 bases). The germline V and J ends were trimmed by 5 bases and 2 bases, with 9 bases remaining between them. CDR3 size: 13 residues. The germline V gene encodes CDR1 SGHTA and CDR2 FQGNSA. In DNA form, the CDR3 reads TGTGCCAGCAGCGGGGGCCAGAACTATGGCTACACCTTC. This gives the protein CASSGGQNYGYTF.

The rearrangement joins TRBV5-1 to TRBJ2-7, with D unclear. Germline CDR1 is SGHRS and CDR2 is YFSETQ. The CDR3 has 14 residues. Trimming shortened V by 0 bases and J by 3 bases, and 10 bases separated the two germline ends. CDR3 in amino acids: CASSLGGVNYEQYF. The CDR3 bases are TGCGCCAGCAGCTTGGGAGGCGTCAACTACGAGCAGTACTTC.

The chain employs TRBV29-1 and TRBJ2-1; TRBD2 matches 7 bases. CDR1 SQVTM and CDR2 ANQGSEA come from the germline V gene. The CDR3 is 13 residues long. The CDR3 DNA reads TGCAGTCTGCGTGCGGGAGCCTCCAATGAGCAGTTCTTC. As protein: CSLRAGASNEQFF.

The chain couples TRBV7-2 to TRBJ1-2; possible D gene TRBD1, 5 bases. The CDR3 is 12 residues long. Germline loops: CDR1 SGHTA, CDR2 FQGNSA. V was clipped by 1 base and J by 7 bases, with 7 bases between them. The CDR3 protein is CASSLVQGGYTF. CDR3 in DNA: TGTGCCAGCAGCTTAGTCCAGGGTGGCTACACCTTC.

The chain recombines TRBV19 with TRBJ1-5; TRBD1 matches at 10 bases. V lost 6 bases to trimming and J lost 10 bases; unmatched junction nucleotides: 9. The germline gives CDR1 LNHDA, CDR2 SQIVND (reference sequence). The CDR3 length is 14 residues. The CDR3 bases are TGTGCCAGTAGGAGACAGGGGGCCTCGGAACCCCAGCATTTT. It translates to CASRRQGASEPQHF.

The chain joins TRBV29-1 to TRBJ2-3; D is unresolved. The germline V gene has CDR1 SQVTM and CDR2 ANQGSEA. This CDR3 comprises 12 residues. Trimming stripped 3 bases from V and 3 bases from J, with 7 bases between. This CDR3 is CSVEKGTDTQYF. The CDR3 DNA reads as TGCAGCGTTGAGAAGGGAACAGATACGCAGTATTTT.

V and J are TRBV30 and TRBJ1-1; D gene unclear. Per germline, CDR1 GTSNPN and CDR2 SVGIG (reference sequence). The CDR3 covers 13 residues. Trimming removed 4 bases at V and 5 bases at J, with 14 bases between. The CDR3 DNA follows: TGTGCCTGGATCCAAGTACGGGGTACTGAAGCTTTCTTT. This translates into CAWIQVRGTEAFF.

This chain links TRBV28 with TRBJ2-5; maybe TRBD2 (5 bases). Germline V lookup: CDR1 MDHEN, CDR2 SYDVKM. V shed 5 bases and J shed 5 bases, with 12 bases lying between them. This CDR3 has 13 amino acids. The CDR3 region is CASSPDWGETQYF. CDR3 nucleotides: TGTGCCAGCAGTCCGGACTGGGGTGAGACCCAGTACTTC.

This clone has only a few counts. V and J are TRBV19 and TRBJ2-7; D is undetermined. This CDR3 has 13 amino acids. From germline, CDR1 is LNHDA and CDR2 SQIVND (reference sequence). With 5 bases removed from V and 4 bases from J, the gap between germline ends came to 12 bases. CDR3 coding DNA: TGTGCCAGTAGTCTCCGGAGAGGTTACGAGCAGTACTTC. It codes for CASSLRRGYEQYF.

The chain carries TRBV4-1 and TRBJ2-5; D might be TRBD2 (5 bases). V gave up 2 bases and J gave up 5 bases, with 15 bases separating them. This CDR3 is 15 amino acids long. Germline assignment: CDR1 MGHRA and CDR2 YSYEKL. Here the CDR3 reads CASSQIGLAGETQYF. Written as DNA, the CDR3 is TGCGCCAGCAGCCAAATCGGGCTAGCTGGTGAGACCCAGTACTTC.

V is TRBV29-1 and J is TRBJ1-1; D is possibly TRBD1 (6 bases). This CDR3 comprises 13 residues. V was clipped by 4 bases and J by 2 bases, with 11 bases between them. Germline CDR1 is SQVTM and CDR2 is ANQGSEA. The CDR3, as DNA: TGCAGCGTTGCAGGGGTTCGAAACACTGAAGCTTTCTTT. It yields the protein CSVAGVRNTEAFF. The variable domain in full, completed from reference TRBV29-1 and TRBJ1-1, reads SAVISQKPSRDICQRGTSLTIQCQVDSQVTMMFWYRQQPGQSLTLIATANQGSEATYESGFVIDKFPISRPNLTFSTLTVSNMSPEDSSIYLCSVAGVRNTEAFFGQGTRLTVV.

This chain uses TRBV5-4 with TRBJ2-2; perhaps TRBD2 as D (6 bases). The CDR3 spans 18 residues. CDR1 is SGHNT, CDR2 YYREEE, per germline (reference sequence). Deletions cut 0 bases from V and 5 bases from J, with 20 bases between. CDR3 protein: CASSLAGRAGRQTGELFF. CDR3 in DNA: TGTGCCAGCAGCTTGGCGGGCCGGGCGGGAAGACAGACCGGGGAGCTGTTTTTT.